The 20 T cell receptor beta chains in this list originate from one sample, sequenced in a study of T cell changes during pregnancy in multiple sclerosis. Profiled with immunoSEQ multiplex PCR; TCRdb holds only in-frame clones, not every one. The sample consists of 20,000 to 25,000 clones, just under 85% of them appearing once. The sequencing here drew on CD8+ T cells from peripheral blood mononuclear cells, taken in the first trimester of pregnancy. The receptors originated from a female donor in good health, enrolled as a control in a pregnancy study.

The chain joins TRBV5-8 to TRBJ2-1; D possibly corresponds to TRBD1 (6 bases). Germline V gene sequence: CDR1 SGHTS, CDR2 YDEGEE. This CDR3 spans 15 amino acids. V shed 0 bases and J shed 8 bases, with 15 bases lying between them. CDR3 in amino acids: CASSLGAGVPHEQFF. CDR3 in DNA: TGTGCCAGCAGCTTGGGTGCAGGGGTACCCCATGAGCAGTTCTTC.

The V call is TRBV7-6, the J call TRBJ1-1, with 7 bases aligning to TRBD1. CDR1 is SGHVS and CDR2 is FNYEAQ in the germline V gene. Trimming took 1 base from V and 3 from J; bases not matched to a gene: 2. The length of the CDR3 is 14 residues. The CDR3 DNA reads TGTGCCAGCAGCTTAGGGACAGGATACACTGAAGCTTTCTTT. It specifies CASSLGTGYTEAFF.

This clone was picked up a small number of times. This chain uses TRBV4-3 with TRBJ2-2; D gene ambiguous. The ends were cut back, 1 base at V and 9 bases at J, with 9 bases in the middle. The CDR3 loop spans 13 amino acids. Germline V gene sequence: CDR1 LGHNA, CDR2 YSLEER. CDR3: CASSQGGSRELFF. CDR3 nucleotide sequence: TGCGCCAGCAGCCAAGGAGGATCGAGGGAGCTGTTTTTT.

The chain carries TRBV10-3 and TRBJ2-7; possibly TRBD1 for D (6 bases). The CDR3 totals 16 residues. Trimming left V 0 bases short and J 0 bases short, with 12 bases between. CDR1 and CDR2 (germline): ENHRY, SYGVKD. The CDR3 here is CAISESTRQASYEQYF. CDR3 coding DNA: TGTGCCATCAGTGAGTCTACCCGACAGGCCTCCTACGAGCAGTACTTC.

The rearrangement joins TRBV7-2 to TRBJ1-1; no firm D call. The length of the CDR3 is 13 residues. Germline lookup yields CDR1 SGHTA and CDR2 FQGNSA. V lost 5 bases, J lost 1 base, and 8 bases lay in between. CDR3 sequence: CASSPWANTEAFF. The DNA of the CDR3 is TGTGCCAGCAGCCCTTGGGCGAACACTGAAGCTTTCTTT.

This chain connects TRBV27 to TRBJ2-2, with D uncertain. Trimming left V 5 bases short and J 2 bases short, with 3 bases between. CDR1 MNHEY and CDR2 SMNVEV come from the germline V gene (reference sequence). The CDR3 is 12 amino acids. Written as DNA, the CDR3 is TGTGCCAGCAGTCGTAACACCGGGGAGCTGTTTTTT. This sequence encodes CASSRNTGELFF.

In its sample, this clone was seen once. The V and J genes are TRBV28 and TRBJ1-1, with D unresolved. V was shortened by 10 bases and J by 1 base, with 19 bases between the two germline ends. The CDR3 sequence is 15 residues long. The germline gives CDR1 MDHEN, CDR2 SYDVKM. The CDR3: CAIRAEGRGNTEAFF. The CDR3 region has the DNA TGTGCCATCCGAGCTGAGGGTAGAGGGAACACTGAAGCTTTCTTT.

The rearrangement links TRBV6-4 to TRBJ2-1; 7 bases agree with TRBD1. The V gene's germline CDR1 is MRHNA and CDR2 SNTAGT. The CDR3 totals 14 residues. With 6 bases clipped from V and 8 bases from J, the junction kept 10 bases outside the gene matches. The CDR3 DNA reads TGTGCCAGCAGCCACAGGGGTGATGAGGATGAGCAGTTCTTC. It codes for CASSHRGDEDEQFF.

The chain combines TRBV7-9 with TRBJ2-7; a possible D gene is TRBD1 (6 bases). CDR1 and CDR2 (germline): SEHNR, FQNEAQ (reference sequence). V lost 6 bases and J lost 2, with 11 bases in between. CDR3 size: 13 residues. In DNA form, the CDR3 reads TGTGCCAGCAGACCGGGACACACCTACGAGCAGTACTTC. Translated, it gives CASRPGHTYEQYF.

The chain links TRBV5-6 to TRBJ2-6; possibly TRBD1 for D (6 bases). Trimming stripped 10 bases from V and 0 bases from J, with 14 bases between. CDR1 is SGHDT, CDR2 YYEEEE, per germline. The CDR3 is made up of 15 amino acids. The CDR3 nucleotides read TGTGCCGGTGGACAGAGCTTCTCTGGGGCCAACGTCCTGACTTTC. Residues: CAGGQSFSGANVLTF.

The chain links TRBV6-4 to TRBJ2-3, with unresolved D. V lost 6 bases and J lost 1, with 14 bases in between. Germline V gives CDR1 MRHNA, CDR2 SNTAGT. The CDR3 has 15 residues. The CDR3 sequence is CASSTSVAGTDTQYF. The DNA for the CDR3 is TGTGCCAGCAGCACGTCGGTAGCTGGCACAGATACGCAGTATTTT.

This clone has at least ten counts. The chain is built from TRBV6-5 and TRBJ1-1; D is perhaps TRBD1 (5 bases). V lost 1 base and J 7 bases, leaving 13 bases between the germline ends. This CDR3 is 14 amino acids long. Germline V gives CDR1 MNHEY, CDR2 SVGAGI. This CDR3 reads CASSYYGGGIEAFF. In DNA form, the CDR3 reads TGTGCCAGCAGTTACTATGGGGGAGGGATTGAAGCTTTCTTT.

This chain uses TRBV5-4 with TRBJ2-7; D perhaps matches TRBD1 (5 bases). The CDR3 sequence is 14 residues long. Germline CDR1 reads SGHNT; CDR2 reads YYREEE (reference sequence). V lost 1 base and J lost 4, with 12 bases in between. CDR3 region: CASSLSQGWYEQYF. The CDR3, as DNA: TGTGCCAGCAGCTTGTCCCAGGGATGGTACGAGCAGTACTTC. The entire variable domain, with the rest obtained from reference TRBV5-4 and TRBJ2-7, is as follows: ETGVTQSPTHLIKTRGQQVTLRCSSQSGHNTVSWYQQALGQGPQFIFQYYREEENGRGNFPPRFSGLQFPNYSSELNVNALELDDSALYLCASSLSQGWYEQYFGPGTRLTVT.

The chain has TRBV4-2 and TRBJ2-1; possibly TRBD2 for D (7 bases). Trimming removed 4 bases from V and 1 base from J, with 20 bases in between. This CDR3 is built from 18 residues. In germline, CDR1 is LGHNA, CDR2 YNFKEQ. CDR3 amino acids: CASSRGGAEGPSYNEQFF. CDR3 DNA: TGTGCCAGCAGCCGGGGGGGGGCGGAAGGGCCTTCCTACAATGAGCAGTTCTTC.

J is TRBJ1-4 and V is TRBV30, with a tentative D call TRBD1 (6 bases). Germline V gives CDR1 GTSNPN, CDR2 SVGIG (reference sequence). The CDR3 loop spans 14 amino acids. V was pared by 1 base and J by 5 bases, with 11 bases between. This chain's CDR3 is CAWSEGRGNEKLFF. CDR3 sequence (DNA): TGTGCCTGGAGTGAAGGCAGGGGAAATGAAAAACTGTTTTTT. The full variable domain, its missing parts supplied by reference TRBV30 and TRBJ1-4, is SQTIHQWPATLVQPVGSPLSLECTVEGTSNPNLYWYRQAAGRGLQLLFYSVGIGQISSEVPQNLSASRPQDRQFILSSKKLLLSDSGFYLCAWSEGRGNEKLFFGSGTQLSVL.

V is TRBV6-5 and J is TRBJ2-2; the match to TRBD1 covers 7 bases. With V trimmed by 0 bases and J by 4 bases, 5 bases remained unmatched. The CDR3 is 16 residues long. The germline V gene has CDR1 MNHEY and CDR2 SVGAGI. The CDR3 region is CASSYSTGSFTGELFF. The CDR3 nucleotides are TGTGCCAGCAGTTACTCGACAGGGTCTTTCACCGGGGAGCTGTTTTTT.

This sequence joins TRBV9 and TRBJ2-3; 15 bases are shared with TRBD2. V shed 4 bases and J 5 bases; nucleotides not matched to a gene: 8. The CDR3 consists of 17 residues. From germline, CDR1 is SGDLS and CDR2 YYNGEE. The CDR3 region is CASSPRTSGGARDTQYF. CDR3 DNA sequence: TGTGCCAGCAGCCCCCGGACTAGCGGGGGGGCAAGAGATACGCAGTATTTT.

The CDR3 here is CASSNGRSDAFF. CDR3 sequence (DNA): TGCGCCAGCAGCAATGGGAGGTCCGACGCTTTCTTT. This chain connects TRBV4-1 to TRBJ1-1, with D unclear. V gave up 5 bases and J gave up 11 bases, with 15 bases separating them. The CDR3 has 12 amino acids. Germline CDR1 reads MGHRA; CDR2 reads YSYEKL.

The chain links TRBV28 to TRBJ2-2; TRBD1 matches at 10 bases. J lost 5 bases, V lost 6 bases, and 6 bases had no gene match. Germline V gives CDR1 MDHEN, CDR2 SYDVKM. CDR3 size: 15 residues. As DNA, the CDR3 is TGTGCCAGCAGAACCGGGACAGGGGAAACCGGGGAGCTGTTTTTT. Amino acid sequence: CASRTGTGETGELFF.

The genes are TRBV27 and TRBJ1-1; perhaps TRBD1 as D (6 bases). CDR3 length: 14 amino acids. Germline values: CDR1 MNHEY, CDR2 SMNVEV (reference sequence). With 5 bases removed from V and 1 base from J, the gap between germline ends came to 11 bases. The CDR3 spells CASSKGHPNTEAFF. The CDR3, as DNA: TGTGCCAGCAGTAAGGGACACCCGAACACTGAAGCTTTCTTT.